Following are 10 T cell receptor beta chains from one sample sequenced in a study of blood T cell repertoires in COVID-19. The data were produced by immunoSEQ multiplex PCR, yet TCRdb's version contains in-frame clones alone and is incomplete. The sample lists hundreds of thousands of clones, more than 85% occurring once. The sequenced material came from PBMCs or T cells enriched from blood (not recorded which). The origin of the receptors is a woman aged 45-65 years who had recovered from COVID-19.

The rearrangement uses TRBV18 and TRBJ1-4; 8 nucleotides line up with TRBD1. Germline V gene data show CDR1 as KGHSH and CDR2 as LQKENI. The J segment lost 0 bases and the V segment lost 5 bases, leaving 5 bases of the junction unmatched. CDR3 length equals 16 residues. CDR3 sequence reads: CASSAGQGPTNEKLFF. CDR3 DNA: TGTGCCAGCTCAGCCGGACAGGGACCAACTAATGAAAAACTGTTTTTT.

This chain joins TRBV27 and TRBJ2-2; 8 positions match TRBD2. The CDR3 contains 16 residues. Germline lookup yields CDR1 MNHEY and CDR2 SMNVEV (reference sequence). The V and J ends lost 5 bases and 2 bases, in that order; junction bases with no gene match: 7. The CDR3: CASSLRLASNTGELFF. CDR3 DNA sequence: TGTGCCAGCAGTCTCCGACTAGCGAGTAACACCGGGGAGCTGTTTTTT.

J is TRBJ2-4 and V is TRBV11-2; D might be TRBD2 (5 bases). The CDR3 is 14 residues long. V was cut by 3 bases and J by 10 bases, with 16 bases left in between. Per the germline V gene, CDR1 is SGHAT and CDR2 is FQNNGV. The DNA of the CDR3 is TGTGCCAGCAGCTTGACCCATAGAGGGTCTATTCAGTACTTC. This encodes CASSLTHRGSIQYF.

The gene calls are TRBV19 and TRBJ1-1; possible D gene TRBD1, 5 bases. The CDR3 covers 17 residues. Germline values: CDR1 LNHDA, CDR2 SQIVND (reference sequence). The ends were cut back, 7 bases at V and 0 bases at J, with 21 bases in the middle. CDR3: CASTAPGGGSVNTEAFF. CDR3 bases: TGTGCCAGTACCGCCCCCGGCGGGGGGAGTGTGAACACTGAAGCTTTCTTT.

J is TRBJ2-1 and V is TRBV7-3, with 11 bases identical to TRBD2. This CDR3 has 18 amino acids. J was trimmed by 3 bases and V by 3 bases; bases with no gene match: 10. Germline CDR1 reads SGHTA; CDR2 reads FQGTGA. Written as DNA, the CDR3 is TGTGCCAGCAGCTTCTCCGGGACTAGCGGAGGGAGCTACAATGAGCAGTTCTTC. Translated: CASSFSGTSGGSYNEQFF.

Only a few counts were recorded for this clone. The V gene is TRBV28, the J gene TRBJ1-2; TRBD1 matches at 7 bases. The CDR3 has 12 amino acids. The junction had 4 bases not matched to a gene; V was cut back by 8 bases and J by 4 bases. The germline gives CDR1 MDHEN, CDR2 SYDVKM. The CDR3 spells CASLRDSYGYTF. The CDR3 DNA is TGTGCCAGCCTTCGGGACAGCTATGGCTACACCTTC.

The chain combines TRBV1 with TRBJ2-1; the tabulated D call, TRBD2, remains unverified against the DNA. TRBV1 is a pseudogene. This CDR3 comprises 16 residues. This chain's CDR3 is CTSSQEPGLHRHEQFF. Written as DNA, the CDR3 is TGCACCAGCAGCCAAGAGCCGGGACTACACCGCCATGAGCAGTTCTTC.

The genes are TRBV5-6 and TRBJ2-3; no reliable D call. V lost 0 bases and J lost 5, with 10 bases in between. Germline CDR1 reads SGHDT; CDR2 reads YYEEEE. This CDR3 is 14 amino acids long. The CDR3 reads CASSLGLVIDTQYF. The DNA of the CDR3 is TGTGCCAGCAGCTTGGGGCTAGTTATAGATACGCAGTATTTT.

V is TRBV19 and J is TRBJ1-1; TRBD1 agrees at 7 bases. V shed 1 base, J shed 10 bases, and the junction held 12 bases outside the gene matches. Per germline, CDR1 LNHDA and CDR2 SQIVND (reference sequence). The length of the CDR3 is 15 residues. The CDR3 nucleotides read TGTGCCAGTAGTATAGCGGACAGGTTCGATAGGACAGCTTTCTTT. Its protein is CASSIADRFDRTAFF.

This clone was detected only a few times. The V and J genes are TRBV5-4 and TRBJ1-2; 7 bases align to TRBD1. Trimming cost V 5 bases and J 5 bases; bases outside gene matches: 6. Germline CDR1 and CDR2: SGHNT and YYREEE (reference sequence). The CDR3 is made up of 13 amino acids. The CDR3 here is CASRSGTAYGYTF. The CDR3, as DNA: TGTGCCAGCAGGTCCGGGACAGCGTATGGCTACACCTTC.